A single T cell receptor (beta chain) is shown here with its context. Antigen unknown. A J-beta primer mix and a sample-barcoded 5' primer were used in a second PCR of about 7 to 12 cycles. Researchers report that each sample yielded at least 2.5 million CDR3-containing paired-end reads. TCRdb used MiXCR to reprocess the 5' RACE reads, holding one entry per CDR3 protein. Of 580,000 or so distinct CDR3 sequences listed, around half were seen once; the top ten hold about 26%. The V end was cut by 1 base, the J end by 2 bases, with 18 bases between. Germline CDR1 MGHRA, CDR2 YSYEKL. The CDR3 is made up of 17 amino acids. This sample is part of a study of blood T cells in healthy people across ages. Study-wide points: Those diversity estimates obtained from one million T cells were thought to be underestimates.

Sequencing was carried out using blood. The V and J genes are TRBV4-1 and TRBJ2-7; D not resolved. The sequence was obtained from a man older than 75 in good health. This CDR3 is CASSQGSFGSDTYEQYF. Written as DNA, the CDR3 is TGCGCCAGCAGCCAAGGTTCATTCGGGTCCGATACCTACGAGCAGTACTTC.